These 13 T cell receptor beta chains were sequenced from one sample in a study of control samples from healthy donors and cancer patients. Data came from immunoSEQ multiplex PCR; TCRdb stores just in-frame clones and leaves some out. The sample lists almost 95,000 clones, just over 90% occurring once. The sample comprised blood. The source of these receptors is a woman between 18 and 29 years old in good health.

V usage is TRBV6-1 and J usage is TRBJ2-7, with a possible D match to TRBD1 (6 bases). V was cut by 2 bases and J by 8 bases, with 16 bases left in between. This CDR3 is 14 amino acids long. CDR1 is MNHNS, CDR2 SASEGT, per germline. Written as DNA, the CDR3 is TGTGCCAGCAGTGAACTCAGGGGCATTTCCAAGCAGTACTTC. Its translation: CASSELRGISKQYF.

V is TRBV2 and J is TRBJ2-7; D possibly corresponds to TRBD1 (5 bases). CDR1 and CDR2 (germline): SNHLY, FYNNEI. The CDR3 consists of 13 residues. Trimming removed 7 bases from V and 2 bases from J, with 12 bases in between. CDR3 bases: TGTGCCAGCATTCCGGACACAACCTACGAGCAGTACTTC. This sequence encodes CASIPDTTYEQYF.

The V call is TRBV4-1, the J call TRBJ1-4; weak D call: TRBD1 (6 bases). The CDR3 consists of 18 residues. Germline V CDR1 and CDR2: MGHRA, YSYEKL. V lost 4 bases and J lost 0, with 18 bases in between. CDR3 amino acids: CASSRVVGGPTTNEKLFF. The DNA for the CDR3 is TGCGCCAGCAGCCGGGTTGTGGGGGGGCCTACAACTAATGAAAAACTGTTTTTT.

V is TRBV5-1 and J is TRBJ1-3, with D hard to call. Germline V gene lookup returns CDR1 SGHRS and CDR2 YFSETQ. The CDR3 is 14 residues long. V was shortened by 0 bases and J by 4 bases, with 8 bases between the two germline ends. Here the CDR3 DNA reads TGCGCCAGCAGCTTGGACTCAAACGGAAACACCATATATTTT. It encodes CASSLDSNGNTIYF.

The chain links TRBV6-5 to TRBJ1-3, with D possibly TRBD1 on 6 matching bases. The CDR3 consists of 14 residues. Trimming cost V 8 bases and J 2 bases, with 13 bases left between them. Per the germline V gene, CDR1 is MNHEY and CDR2 is SVGAGI. CDR3 amino acids: CASGQGITGNTIYF. The DNA of the CDR3 is TGTGCCAGCGGCCAGGGGATTACTGGAAACACCATATATTTT.

The J gene is TRBJ2-3, the V gene TRBV15, with 7 bases lining up with TRBD2. V lost 0 bases, J lost 2 bases, and 2 bases stayed unmatched. Looked up from germline, CDR1 is LNHNV and CDR2 is YYDKDF (reference sequence). The CDR3 loop spans 15 amino acids. CDR3 in DNA: TGTGCCACCAGCAGAGAAGCGGGGATCACAGATACGCAGTATTTT. It specifies CATSREAGITDTQYF.

The chain couples TRBV11-2 to TRBJ2-3; D possibly corresponds to TRBD2 (5 bases). Germline V gene lookup returns CDR1 SGHAT and CDR2 FQNNGV. Trimming pared 4 bases from V and 0 bases from J, leaving 11 bases between. This CDR3 has 15 residues. CDR3 region: CASSSPGGSTDTQYF. DNA for the CDR3: TGTGCCAGCAGCTCGCCTGGAGGTAGCACAGATACGCAGTATTTT.

The rearrangement uses TRBV7-7 and TRBJ2-1, with 9 bases lining up with TRBD2. The CDR3 runs 15 residues. Germline CDR1 reads SSHAT; CDR2 reads FNYEAQ (reference sequence). Trimming took 1 base from V and 5 from J; bases not matched to a gene: 3. CDR3 region: CASSLGLAENNEQFF. CDR3 in DNA: TGTGCCAGCAGCTTAGGACTAGCGGAGAACAATGAGCAGTTCTTC.

The chain employs TRBV9 and TRBJ2-2; D tentatively fits TRBD1 or TRBD2 (5 bases each). Germline V gene data show CDR1 as SGDLS and CDR2 as YYNGEE. Trimming took off 4 bases at V and 5 bases at J, with 24 bases between the two ends. The CDR3 is made up of 18 amino acids. The CDR3 coding sequence is TGTGCCAGCAGCTTCCTTGCCTTTGGGACGGGGAAGACCGGGGAGCTGTTTTTT. Protein sequence: CASSFLAFGTGKTGELFF.

The chain links TRBV4-2 to TRBJ1-5; tentative D call: TRBD1 (5 bases). There are 15 residues in the CDR3. The V end lost 0 bases, the J end lost 6 bases, and 12 bases lay between the germline ends. The germline V gene encodes CDR1 LGHNA and CDR2 YNFKEQ. CDR3: CASSQEAGRAQPQHF. In DNA form, the CDR3 reads TGTGCCAGCAGCCAAGAGGCGGGGCGGGCTCAGCCCCAGCATTTT.

The gene calls are TRBV7-3 and TRBJ2-3; the D call may be TRBD1 or TRBD2 (5 bases each). The CDR3 spans 14 residues. From germline, CDR1 is SGHTA and CDR2 FQGTGA. V was trimmed by 5 bases and J by 4 bases, leaving 13 bases between them. CDR3 sequence reads: CASSPRGGPDTQYF. The CDR3 DNA follows: TGTGCCAGCAGCCCCCGGGGCGGCCCAGATACGCAGTATTTT.

The rearrangement links TRBV27 to TRBJ2-7; weak D call: TRBD2 (6 bases). The V gene lost 2 bases and the J gene lost 2 bases, with 13 bases spanning the gap. The CDR3 is 15 amino acids. Germline-derived CDR1 and CDR2 are MNHEY and SMNVEV (reference sequence). CDR3 sequence: CASSLGAGGPYEQYF. The CDR3 region has the DNA TGTGCCAGCAGTTTAGGGGCCGGGGGACCCTACGAGCAGTACTTC.

This chain links TRBV11-2 with TRBJ1-2; 7 bases map to TRBD1. Germline lookup yields CDR1 SGHAT and CDR2 FQNNGV. The V gene end was trimmed by 4 bases and the J gene end by 7 bases; junction bases not matched to a gene: 15. The CDR3 totals 16 residues. This CDR3 is CASSSSLGTVSSGYTF. The CDR3 DNA sequence: TGTGCCAGCAGCTCATCTTTGGGGACAGTAAGCTCTGGCTACACCTTC.